The present T cell receptor (beta chain) was sequenced within a study of vaccination and CD4 T cells after COVID-19. Study information: Each of the control cultures got a CEFX pool, an HIV-1 Nef pool, or no peptide.

This clonotype was detected only a few times. Antigen specificity is unknown. Treatment indicated: roughly 11-day PBMC culture with coronavirus spike peptide pools or control peptides (ViraFEST assay). The Oncomine TCR Beta short-read assay was applied to DNA of cultured CD4+ T cells. TCRdb reanalysed the PCR reads using MiXCR and keeps one entry per CDR3 protein. Here the sample spans 11,000 or so distinct CDR3 sequences, 40% to 50% being singletons. Trimming took 2 bases from V and 3 from J, leaving 10 bases between them. This CDR3 contains 14 residues. Germline V gives CDR1 MRHNA, CDR2 SNTAGT. The clonotype was recovered from a human donor with COVID-19. The chain combines TRBV6-4 with TRBJ1-2; D not resolved. The sequenced sample consisted of cultured CD4+ T cells from blood. CDR3 residues: CASSDPGAHYGYTF. DNA of the CDR3: TGTGCCAGCAGTGACCCAGGTGCACACTATGGCTACACCTTC.